Following are 29 T cell receptor beta chains from one sample sequenced in a study of identical twins. TCRdb reprocessed the 5' RACE reads via MiXCR and lists one record per CDR3 protein. Among 400,000 to 500,000 distinct CDR3 sequences listed, around 15% were seen once. These records were also assigned to another study, of yellow fever vaccine responses in identical twins.

The specimen sequenced was CD4+ T cells sorted from blood. The receptors were sampled from a woman between 18 and 30 years old in good health.

This clonotype was recorded a few times. V usage is TRBV11-2 and J usage is TRBJ2-2; 9 nucleotides align to TRBD2. V trimming: 5 bases; J trimming: 6 bases; junction bases outside the gene matches: 10. The CDR3 length is 16 residues. Germline assignment: CDR1 SGHAT and CDR2 FQNNGV. The CDR3 DNA reads TGTGCCAGCAGCCACAGACTAGCGGAAATCGCCGGGGAGCTGTTTTTT. Amino acids: CASSHRLAEIAGELFF.

In this sample, this clonotype turned up many times. The chain is built from TRBV24-1 and TRBJ2-7; 8 bases fit TRBD1. The CDR3 sequence is 14 residues long. CDR1 KGHDR and CDR2 SFDVKD come from the germline V gene. V gave up 7 bases and J gave up 4 bases; unmatched junction bases: 8. CDR3 coding DNA: TGTGCCACCAGAAGGGACAGGACCAAGTACGAGCAGTACTTC. Protein sequence: CATRRDRTKYEQYF.

This clonotype was seen more than once but under ten times. Its ends do not fully match the called genes, so a read error is possible. This rearrangement joins TRBV3-1 to TRBJ2-5; D remains unclear. Germline loops: CDR1 LGHDT, CDR2 YNNKEL (reference sequence). The CDR3 is made up of 12 amino acids. The CDR3 sequence is CASSQGGQFSHF. In DNA, the CDR3 is TGTGCCAGCAGCCAAGGTGGTCAGTTCTCCCATTTC.

This chain connects TRBV20-1 to TRBJ2-5; the D gene is possibly TRBD2 (6 bases). The CDR3 is 15 amino acids. CDR1 DFQATT and CDR2 SNEGSKA come from the germline V gene (reference sequence). Deletions cut 0 bases from V and 2 bases from J, with 13 bases between. In nucleotides, the CDR3 is TGCAGTGCTAGAGATGGGGTGGGGGGTCAAGAGACCCAGTACTTC. Its protein product is CSARDGVGGQETQYF.

This clonotype was counted a few times. This chain links TRBV5-1 with TRBJ2-1, with unresolved D. The CDR3 extends over 13 amino acids. Germline V lookup: CDR1 SGHRS, CDR2 YFSETQ. V gave up 0 bases and J gave up 9 bases, with 10 bases separating them. CDR3 loop: CASSLDYLGEQFF. Here the CDR3 DNA reads TGCGCCAGCAGCTTGGATTATCTTGGTGAGCAGTTCTTC. The full variable domain, its missing parts supplied by reference TRBV5-1 and TRBJ2-1, is KAGVTQTPRYLIKTRGQQVTLSCSPISGHRSVSWYQQTPGQGLQFLFEYFSETQRNKGNFPGRFSGRQFSNSRSEMNVSTLELGDSALYLCASSLDYLGEQFFGPGTRLTVL.

The CDR3 protein is CASGDSEQFF. The CDR3 DNA is TGTGCTAGTGGTGACAGCGAGCAGTTCTTC. The chain is built from TRBV12-5 and TRBJ2-1, with a weak D call TRBD1 (5 bases). In germline, CDR1 is LGHNT, CDR2 FRNRAP. This CDR3 has 10 amino acids. Between the trimmed V and J ends, which lost 5 bases and 10 bases, there was a span of 6 bases.

This clonotype was seen more than once but under ten times. This chain uses TRBV4-3 with TRBJ1-2, with D possibly being TRBD1 (5 bases). This CDR3 has 14 residues. CDR1 LGHNA and CDR2 YSLEER come from the germline V gene. V lost 3 bases, J lost 7 bases, and 15 bases lay in between. The CDR3, as DNA: TGCGCCAGCAGCCAGGTTGCAGGGCTTGGTGGCTACACCTTC. Translation: CASSQVAGLGGYTF.

This clonotype has only a few counts. The chain carries TRBV21-1 and TRBJ2-6; the D segment call TRBD1 is taken from the table without a DNA check. TRBV21-1 is reported as a pseudogene. The CDR3 has 18 amino acids. Written as DNA, the CDR3 is TGTGCCAGCAGCAAATACTGCCAGGGGGCGGAAGGGGCCAACGTCCTGACTTTC. Translating it yields CASSKYCQGAEGANVLTF.

This clonotype was seen only a few times. The genes are TRBV27 and TRBJ2-1; perhaps D is TRBD1 or TRBD2 (6 bases each). The CDR3 extends over 13 amino acids. The ends were cut back, 7 bases at V and 9 bases at J, with 16 bases in the middle. CDR1 and CDR2 from the germline V gene are MNHEY and SMNVEV (reference sequence). DNA of the CDR3: TGTGCCAGCAAGGGGGGCCTAGGTGGTGAGCAGTTCTTC. This sequence encodes CASKGGLGGEQFF.

This clonotype was found a few times. This rearrangement joins TRBV25-1 to TRBJ2-1, with 10 bases lining up with TRBD1. This CDR3 region has 18 residues. The ends lost 2 bases at V and 3 bases at J; junction bases unmatched: 10. Germline-derived CDR1 and CDR2 are MGHDK and SYGVNS. CDR3 in DNA: TGTGCCAGCAGTGAAACGGTTTGGACAGGGGGTCTCTACAATGAGCAGTTCTTC. Translated: CASSETVWTGGLYNEQFF.

Many counts were recorded for this clonotype. The chain employs TRBV24-1 and TRBJ2-2; tentatively, D is TRBD1 (6 bases). CDR3 size: 17 residues. V was pared by 2 bases and J by 4 bases, with 16 bases between. Germline V gives CDR1 KGHDR, CDR2 SFDVKD. The CDR3 spells CATSDSYSGTRTGELFF. As DNA, the CDR3 is TGTGCCACCAGTGATTCCTATTCCGGGACACGCACCGGGGAGCTGTTTTTT.

This clonotype appeared a few times. The rearrangement joins TRBV30 to TRBJ2-5, with D tentatively TRBD2 (5 bases). This CDR3 region has 16 residues. The germline V gene has CDR1 GTSNPN and CDR2 SVGIG (reference sequence). The ends were cut back, 2 bases at V and 1 base at J, with 17 bases in the middle. The CDR3 is CAWSPKSPGLQETQYF. The CDR3 region has the DNA TGTGCCTGGAGTCCTAAAAGCCCAGGACTCCAAGAGACCCAGTACTTC. Using reference TRBV30 and TRBJ2-5 for the parts outside the CDR3, the full variable domain is SQTIHQWPATLVQPVGSPLSLECTVEGTSNPNLYWYRQAAGRGLQLLFYSVGIGQISSEVPQNLSASRPQDRQFILSSKKLLLSDSGFYLCAWSPKSPGLQETQYFGPGTRLLVL.

The chain employs TRBV28 and TRBJ1-1, with TRBD1 identical over 9 bases. The CDR3 extends over 13 amino acids. The J segment lost 1 base and the V segment lost 7 bases, leaving 1 base of the junction unmatched. Germline V gene data show CDR1 as MDHEN and CDR2 as SYDVKM. The CDR3 region has the DNA TGTGCCAGCAAGACAGGGGGGAACACTGAAGCTTTCTTT. Residues: CASKTGGNTEAFF.

This clonotype was counted between two and nine times. The chain links TRBV27 to TRBJ2-7; D is ambiguous. V was pared by 2 bases and J by 0 bases, with 8 bases between. From germline, CDR1 is MNHEY and CDR2 SMNVEV (reference sequence). CDR3 length equals 14 residues. Here the CDR3 DNA reads TGTGCCAGCAGTTTACCCCCCCCCTCCTACGAGCAGTACTTC. Translating gives CASSLPPPSYEQYF.

This clonotype was picked up a small number of times. The chain links TRBV3-1 to TRBJ1-2; D is ambiguous. CDR3 length: 14 amino acids. CDR1 LGHDT and CDR2 YNNKEL come from the germline V gene (reference sequence). The V and J ends lost 3 bases and 5 bases respectively, with 13 bases between them. DNA of the CDR3: TGTGCCAGCAGCCAGGATCTATTGTCATATGGCTACACCTTC. It translates to CASSQDLLSYGYTF.

This clonotype appeared once. This CDR3 is CASAEGLAGVHRASGELFF. DNA for the CDR3: TGTGCCAGTGCAGAGGGGCTAGCGGGAGTTCACCGGGCTTCCGGGGAGCTGTTTTTT. This sequence joins TRBV19 and TRBJ2-2, with 10 bases that match TRBD2. Trimming removed 8 bases from V and 6 bases from J; junction bases left unmatched: 21. Germline V gene lookup returns CDR1 LNHDA and CDR2 SQIVND (reference sequence). The CDR3 sequence is 19 residues long.

This clonotype came up a few times. The gene calls are TRBV29-1 and TRBJ2-1, with 11 bases identical to TRBD2. The germline gives CDR1 SQVTM, CDR2 ANQGSEA. Germline trimming cut 4 bases from V and 6 bases from J; bases unmatched to any gene: 17. The CDR3 extends over 18 amino acids. The CDR3: CSVVFGTGLLAGGNEQFF. The DNA for the CDR3 is TGCAGCGTTGTGTTCGGGACAGGGTTGCTAGCGGGAGGCAATGAGCAGTTCTTC.

This clonotype was observed a handful of times. This chain links TRBV7-9 with TRBJ2-7; D is ambiguous. V lost 5 bases and J lost 6, with 14 bases in between. This CDR3 is 13 amino acids long. The germline gives CDR1 SEHNR, CDR2 FQNEAQ (reference sequence). CDR3 protein: CASSLSLAGEQYF. DNA of the CDR3: TGTGCCAGCAGCCTCAGTTTGGCTGGCGAGCAGTACTTC. The variable domain in full, with the rest retrieved from reference TRBV7-9 and TRBJ2-7, is DTGVSQNPRHKITKRGQNVTFRCDPISEHNRLYWYRQTLGQGPEFLTYFQNEAQLEKSRLLSDRFSAERPKGSFSTLEIQRTEQGDSAMYLCASSLSLAGEQYFGPGTRLTVT.

This clonotype showed up just a few times. J is TRBJ2-5 and V is TRBV30; tentatively, D is TRBD2 (7 bases). V was trimmed by 2 bases and J by 2 bases, leaving 21 bases between them. Per germline, CDR1 GTSNPN and CDR2 SVGIG (reference sequence). The CDR3 runs to 17 residues. This chain's CDR3 is CAWSPPPRGATQETQYF. The CDR3 nucleotides are TGTGCCTGGAGTCCTCCCCCTCGGGGGGCCACACAAGAGACCCAGTACTTC.

This clonotype was recorded many times. This chain uses TRBV12-3 or TRBV12-4 with TRBJ2-7, with TRBD2 matching 7 bases. The CDR3 sequence is 12 residues long. V was clipped by 8 bases and J by 12 bases; unmatched bases: 13. The CDR3 DNA sequence: TGTGCCAGCTCTCCCAAGGGGAGGGCGGTGTACTTC. Its protein is CASSPKGRAVYF.

CDR3 sequence: CASSLDGRLATNEKLFF. CDR3 nucleotide sequence: TGTGCCAGCAGCTTAGATGGCAGACTTGCAACTAATGAAAAACTGTTTTTT. The V call is TRBV11-2, the J call TRBJ1-4, with D uncertain. The germline V and J ends were trimmed by 0 bases and 0 bases, with 11 bases remaining between them. The CDR3 sequence is 17 residues long. Germline V lookup: CDR1 SGHAT, CDR2 FQNNGV.

The chain joins TRBV5-1 to TRBJ2-5, with 8 bases aligning to TRBD1. Germline V CDR1 and CDR2: SGHRS, YFSETQ. The CDR3 has 15 residues. V was pared by 0 bases and J by 7 bases, with 8 bases of the junction left unmatched. CDR3 residues: CASSLEGQALGTQYF. The CDR3, as DNA: TGCGCCAGCAGCTTGGAGGGACAGGCCCTGGGGACCCAGTACTTC.

The V call is TRBV30, the J call TRBJ2-1, with 16 bases lining up with TRBD2. Germline loops: CDR1 GTSNPN, CDR2 SVGIG (reference sequence). The V segment lost 0 bases and the J segment 5 bases; nucleotides outside the gene matches: 7. CDR3 length: 18 amino acids. The CDR3 DNA reads as TGTGCCTGGAGTGTACGATGGGGACTAGCGGGGGGGAACAATGAGCAGTTCTTC. Its protein is CAWSVRWGLAGGNNEQFF. Together with reference TRBV30 and TRBJ2-1, the CDR3 gives the full variable domain: SQTIHQWPATLVQPVGSPLSLECTVEGTSNPNLYWYRQAAGRGLQLLFYSVGIGQISSEVPQNLSASRPQDRQFILSSKKLLLSDSGFYLCAWSVRWGLAGGNNEQFFGPGTRLTVL.

This clonotype was seen ten or more times. The rearrangement joins TRBV12-3 or TRBV12-4 to TRBJ1-1; D unclear. V was trimmed by 4 bases and J by 1 base, leaving 4 bases between them. This CDR3 has 12 amino acids. CDR3: CASSWPNTEAFF. The CDR3 DNA sequence: TGTGCCAGCAGTTGGCCGAACACTGAAGCTTTCTTT.

This clonotype was counted at least ten times. CDR3 amino acids: CASSRILAGATTDTQYF. CDR3 in DNA: TGTGCCAGCAGCCGCATACTAGCGGGGGCCACCACAGATACGCAGTATTTT. This chain uses TRBV4-2 with TRBJ2-3, with TRBD2 identical over 11 bases. In germline, CDR1 is LGHNA, CDR2 YNFKEQ. V shed 4 bases, J shed 2 bases, and the junction held 8 bases outside the gene matches. This CDR3 comprises 17 residues.

This clonotype was observed a few times. The V gene is TRBV20-1, the J gene TRBJ2-7; 11 bases line up with TRBD1. The CDR3 runs 14 residues. Trimming removed 4 bases from V and 4 bases from J; junction bases left unmatched: 6. Germline CDR1 and CDR2: DFQATT and SNEGSKA (reference sequence). CDR3 sequence (DNA): TGCAGTGCTACGATGGACAGGGGGCATTACGAGCAGTACTTC. Translation: CSATMDRGHYEQYF.

In this sample, this clonotype turned up a few times. This chain links TRBV18 with TRBJ2-5, with 7 bases that match TRBD2. Germline V gives CDR1 KGHSH, CDR2 LQKENI. The CDR3 covers 16 residues. The trim removed 3 bases at V and 1 base at J, leaving 8 bases unmatched. The chain's CDR3 is CASSPLSGAIQETQYF. The CDR3 coding sequence is TGTGCCAGCTCACCTCTCAGCGGGGCAATCCAAGAGACCCAGTACTTC.

CDR3 protein: CATSRDRGSDEQFF. In nucleotides, the CDR3 is TGTGCCACCAGCAGGGACAGGGGGTCCGATGAGCAGTTCTTC. The V gene is TRBV15, the J gene TRBJ2-1, with TRBD1 matching 10 bases. V was clipped by 3 bases and J by 8 bases; unmatched bases: 4. Germline V lookup: CDR1 LNHNV, CDR2 YYDKDF (reference sequence). This CDR3 has 14 amino acids.

This clonotype was found a few times. The rearrangement links TRBV5-1 to TRBJ2-2; 8 positions match TRBD1. Germline-derived CDR1 and CDR2 are SGHRS and YFSETQ. The CDR3 loop spans 15 amino acids. The ends lost 3 bases at V and 3 bases at J; junction bases unmatched: 4. The CDR3 bases are TGCGCCAGCAGCTCGGGACAGGTTGACACCGGGGAGCTGTTTTTT. Its translation: CASSSGQVDTGELFF.